The source of this TCR beta chain is a study of early T cells in non-severe SARS-CoV-2 infection. Overall study results and limits: CD4 and private specificities were missed by VDJdb matching, which favored anti-spike CD8 responses.

V trimming: 6 bases; J trimming: 1 base; junction bases outside the gene matches: 9. The length of the CDR3 is 16 residues. Per the germline V gene, CDR1 is SGHDT and CDR2 is YYEEEE. This clonotype was detected only a few times. Its antigen is unidentified. Individual cDNA molecules were tagged with unique molecular identifiers. TCRdb re-analysed the 5' RACE reads in MiXCR, keeping a single row per CDR3 protein. The sample holds some 71,000 distinct CDR3 sequences; over 10% are singletons and the top ten take 5% to 7%. The sample here was whole blood, taken at baseline. The rearrangement joins TRBV5-6 to TRBJ2-1, with 8 bases matching TRBD2. This TCR derives from an adult who was a healthcare worker with PCR-confirmed SARS-CoV-2 infection or an uninfected control (not recorded which). The CDR3 DNA reads as TGTGCCAGCAAGACGGGGGGGCCCCAATCCTACAATGAGCAGTTCTTC. Amino acid sequence: CASKTGGPQSYNEQFF. Drawing the rest from reference TRBV5-6 and TRBJ2-1, the complete variable domain is DAGVTQSPTHLIKTRGQQVTLRCSPKSGHDTVSWYQQALGQGPQFIFQYYEEEERQRGNFPDRFSGHQFPNYSSELNVNALLLGDSALYLCASKTGGPQSYNEQFFGPGTRLTVL.